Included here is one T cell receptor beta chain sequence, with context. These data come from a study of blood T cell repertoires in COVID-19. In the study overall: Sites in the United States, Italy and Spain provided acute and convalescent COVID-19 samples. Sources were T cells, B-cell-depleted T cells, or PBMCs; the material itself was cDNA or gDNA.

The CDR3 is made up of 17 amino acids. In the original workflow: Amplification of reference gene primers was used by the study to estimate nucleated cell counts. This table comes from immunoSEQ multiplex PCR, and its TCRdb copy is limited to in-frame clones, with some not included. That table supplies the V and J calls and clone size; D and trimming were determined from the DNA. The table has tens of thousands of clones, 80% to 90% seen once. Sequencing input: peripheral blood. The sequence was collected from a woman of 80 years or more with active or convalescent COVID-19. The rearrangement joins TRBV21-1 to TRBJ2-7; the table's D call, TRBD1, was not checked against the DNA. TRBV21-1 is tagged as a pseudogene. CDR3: CASSKLDRGCSSNEQYF. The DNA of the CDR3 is TGTGCCAGCAGCAAATTAGACAGGGGGTGCAGTAGCAACGAGCAGTACTTC.